This T cell receptor beta chain was observed in a study of response to subunit inactivated influenza vaccine. TCRdb called the RT-PCR reads again in MiXCR, with one record for every CDR3 protein. The sample includes roughly 670,000 distinct CDR3 sequences, 11% to 15% seen only once; the top ten take around 7.6%. This clonotype was recorded at least ten times. The antigen remains undetermined. General study findings and limits: Authors suggested seasonal influenza vaccinations each recruit few new T cells.

The CDR3 length is 14 residues. CDR1 is SNHLY and CDR2 is FYNNEI in the germline V gene. The ends lost 6 bases at V and 9 bases at J; junction bases unmatched: 7. The chain carries TRBV2 and TRBJ1-6, with TRBD1 identical over 8 bases. This material consisted of PBMCs from blood, taken around 14 days before vaccination. This receptor was taken from a man aged 45-65 years who received an inactivated influenza vaccine. Written as DNA, the CDR3 is TGTGCCAGCAGCCCAGACAGGGGTTCTTCACCCCTCCACTTT. The encoded protein is CASSPDRGSSPLHF.